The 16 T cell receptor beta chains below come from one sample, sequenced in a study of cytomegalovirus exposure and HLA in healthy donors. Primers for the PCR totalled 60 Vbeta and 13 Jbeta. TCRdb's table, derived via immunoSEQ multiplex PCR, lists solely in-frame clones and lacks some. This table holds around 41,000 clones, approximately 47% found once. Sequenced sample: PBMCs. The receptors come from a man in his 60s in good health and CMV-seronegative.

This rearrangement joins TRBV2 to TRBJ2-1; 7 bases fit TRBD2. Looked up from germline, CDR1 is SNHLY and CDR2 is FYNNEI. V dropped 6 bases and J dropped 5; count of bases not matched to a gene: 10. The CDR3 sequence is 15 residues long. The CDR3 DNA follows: TGTGCCAGCAGAGATAGCGGGCCAGCCAACAATGAGCAGTTCTTC. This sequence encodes CASRDSGPANNEQFF. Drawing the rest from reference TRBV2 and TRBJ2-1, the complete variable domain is EPEVTQTPSHQVTQMGQEVILRCVPISNHLYFYWYRQILGQKVEFLVSFYNNEISEKSEIFDDQFSVERPDGSNFTLKIRSTKLEDSAMYFCASRDSGPANNEQFFGPGTRLTVL.

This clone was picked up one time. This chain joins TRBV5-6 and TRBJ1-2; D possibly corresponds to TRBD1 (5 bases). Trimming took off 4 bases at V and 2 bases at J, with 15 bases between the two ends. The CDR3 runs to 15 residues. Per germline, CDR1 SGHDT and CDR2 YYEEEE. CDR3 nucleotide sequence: TGTGCCAGCAGCGCCACACCGGGGGGGAACTATGGCTACACCTTC. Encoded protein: CASSATPGGNYGYTF.

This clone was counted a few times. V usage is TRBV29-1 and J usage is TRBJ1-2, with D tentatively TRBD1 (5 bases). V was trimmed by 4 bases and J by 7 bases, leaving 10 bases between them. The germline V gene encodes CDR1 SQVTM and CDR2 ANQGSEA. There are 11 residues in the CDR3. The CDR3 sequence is CSVGGVPGYTF. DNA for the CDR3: TGCAGCGTTGGGGGGGTGCCTGGCTACACCTTC. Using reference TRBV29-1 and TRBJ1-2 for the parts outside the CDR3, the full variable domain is SAVISQKPSRDICQRGTSLTIQCQVDSQVTMMFWYRQQPGQSLTLIATANQGSEATYESGFVIDKFPISRPNLTFSTLTVSNMSPEDSSIYLCSVGGVPGYTFGSGTRLTVV.

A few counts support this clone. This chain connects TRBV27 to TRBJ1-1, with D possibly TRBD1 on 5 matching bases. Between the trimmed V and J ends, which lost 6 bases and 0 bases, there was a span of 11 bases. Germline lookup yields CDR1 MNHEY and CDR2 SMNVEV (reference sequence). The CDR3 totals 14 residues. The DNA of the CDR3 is TGTGCCAGCAGACTACAGGCAGTGAACACTGAAGCTTTCTTT. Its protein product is CASRLQAVNTEAFF.

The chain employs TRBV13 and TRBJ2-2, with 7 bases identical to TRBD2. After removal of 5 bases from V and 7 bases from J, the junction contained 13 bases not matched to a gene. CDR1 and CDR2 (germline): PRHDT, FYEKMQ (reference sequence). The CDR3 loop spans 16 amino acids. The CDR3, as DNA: TGTGCCAGCAGCCTCATCCAGCGGGATGGGTTCGGGGAGCTGTTTTTT. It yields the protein CASSLIQRDGFGELFF.

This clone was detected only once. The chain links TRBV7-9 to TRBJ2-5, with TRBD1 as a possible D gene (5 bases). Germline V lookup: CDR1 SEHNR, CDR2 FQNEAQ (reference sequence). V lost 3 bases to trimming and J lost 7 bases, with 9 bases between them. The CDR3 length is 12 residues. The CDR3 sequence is CASSFPQGTQYF. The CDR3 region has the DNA TGTGCCAGCAGCTTCCCCCAGGGGACCCAGTACTTC.

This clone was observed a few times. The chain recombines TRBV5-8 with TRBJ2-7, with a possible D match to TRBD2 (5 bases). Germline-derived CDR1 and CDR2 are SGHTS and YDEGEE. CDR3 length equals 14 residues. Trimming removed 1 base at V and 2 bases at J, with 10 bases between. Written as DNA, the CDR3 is TGTGCCAGCAGCTTGTCGTGGCGGGCCTACGAGCAGTACTTC. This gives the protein CASSLSWRAYEQYF.

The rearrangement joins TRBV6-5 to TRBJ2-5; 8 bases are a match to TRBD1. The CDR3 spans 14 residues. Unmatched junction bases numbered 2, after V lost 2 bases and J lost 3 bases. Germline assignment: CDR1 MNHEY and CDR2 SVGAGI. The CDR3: CASSYATGEETQYF. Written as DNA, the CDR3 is TGTGCCAGCAGTTACGCGACAGGGGAAGAGACCCAGTACTTC.

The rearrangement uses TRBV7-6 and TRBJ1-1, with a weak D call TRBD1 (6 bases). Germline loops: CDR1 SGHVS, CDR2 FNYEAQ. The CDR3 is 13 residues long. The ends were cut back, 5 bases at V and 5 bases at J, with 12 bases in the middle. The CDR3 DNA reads TGTGCCAGCAGCCGAGGGGGGGTGACTGAAGCTTTCTTT. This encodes CASSRGGVTEAFF.

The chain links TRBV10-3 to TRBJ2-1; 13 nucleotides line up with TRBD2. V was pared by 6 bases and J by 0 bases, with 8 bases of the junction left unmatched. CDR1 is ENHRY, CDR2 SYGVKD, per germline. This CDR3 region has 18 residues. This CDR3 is CAIRGLAGAAGSYNEQFF. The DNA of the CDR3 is TGTGCCATCAGAGGACTAGCGGGAGCGGCAGGCTCCTACAATGAGCAGTTCTTC.

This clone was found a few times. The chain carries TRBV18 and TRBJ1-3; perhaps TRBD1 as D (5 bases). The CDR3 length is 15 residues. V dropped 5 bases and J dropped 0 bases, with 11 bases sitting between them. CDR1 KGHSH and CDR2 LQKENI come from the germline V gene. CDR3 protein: CASSSGLSSGNTIYF. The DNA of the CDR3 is TGTGCCAGCTCATCGGGACTTAGCTCTGGAAACACCATATATTTT.

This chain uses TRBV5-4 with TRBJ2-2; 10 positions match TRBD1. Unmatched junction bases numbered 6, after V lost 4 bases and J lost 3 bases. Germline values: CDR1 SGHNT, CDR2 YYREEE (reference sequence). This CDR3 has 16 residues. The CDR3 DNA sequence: TGTGCCAGCAGCCCTTGGACAGGGGGTTACACCGGGGAGCTGTTTTTT. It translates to CASSPWTGGYTGELFF.

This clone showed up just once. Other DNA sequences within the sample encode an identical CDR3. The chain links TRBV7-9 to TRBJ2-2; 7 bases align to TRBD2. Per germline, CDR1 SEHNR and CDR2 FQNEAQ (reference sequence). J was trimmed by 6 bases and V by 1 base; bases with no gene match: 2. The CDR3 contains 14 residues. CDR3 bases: TGTGCCAGCAGCTTAGGACTAGCAGCCGGGGAGCTGTTTTTT. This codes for CASSLGLAAGELFF.

CDR3 in amino acids: CASSLQKTGQGLHFNQPQHF. DNA for the CDR3: TGTGCCAGTAGTTTACAAAAGACGGGACAGGGTCTCCATTTCAATCAGCCCCAGCATTTT. V is TRBV19 and J is TRBJ1-5; 9 bases fit TRBD1. Per the germline V gene, CDR1 is LNHDA and CDR2 is SQIVND (reference sequence). The CDR3 is 20 residues long. V shed 5 bases and J 3 bases; nucleotides not matched to a gene: 20.

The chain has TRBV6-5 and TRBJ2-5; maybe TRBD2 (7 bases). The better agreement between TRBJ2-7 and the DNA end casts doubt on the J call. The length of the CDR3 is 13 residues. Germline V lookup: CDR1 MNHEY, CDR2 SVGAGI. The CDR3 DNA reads TGTGCCAGCGGGCGTCTCGGGGGGCACGAGCAGTACTTC. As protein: CASGRLGGHEQYF.

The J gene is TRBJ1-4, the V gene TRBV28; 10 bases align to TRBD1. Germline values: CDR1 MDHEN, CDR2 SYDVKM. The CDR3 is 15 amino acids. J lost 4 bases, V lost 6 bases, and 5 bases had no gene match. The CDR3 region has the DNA TGTGCCAGCAGGTCGACAGGGGGCCTTAATGAAAAACTGTTTTTT. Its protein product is CASRSTGGLNEKLFF.